Listed below are T cell receptor beta chains from one sample, sequenced in a study of blood T cell repertoires in COVID-19. Sequenced by immunoSEQ multiplex PCR; TCRdb stores in-frame clones only, minus some. The sample consists of around 110,000 clones, just under 85% of them appearing once. Sequenced sample: peripheral blood. The source is a man in his sixties or seventies with active or convalescent COVID-19. The CDR3 runs from the conserved cysteine through the conserved F or W. D genes are given only for firm matches. Clone size is given for some rows only: seen once, a few or many times, or a class if the clone is expanded.

TRBJ1-4	.	TRBV6-6	.	TGTGCCAGCAGCCCCCTCTCCGGGGTTGCTAATGAAAAACTGTTTTTT	CASSPLSGVANEKLFF
TRBJ1-5	.	TRBV5-1	.	TGCGCCAGCAGCTTGGGGCAGGGGCCCAATCAGCCCCAGCATTTT	CASSLGQGPNQPQHF
TRBJ1-1	few	TRBV19	.	TGTGCCAGTAGTATAGAGGGGGGACGGACTGAAGCTTTCTTT	CASSIEGGRTEAFF
TRBJ1-5	.	TRBV19	.	TGTGCCAGTAGTATAGGAATCAGGACATTCAATCAGCCCCAGCATTTT	CASSIGIRTFNQPQHF
TRBJ1-6	.	TRBV12-3/TRBV12-4	.	TGTGCCAGCAGAAACAGGGATTCACCCCTCCACTTT	CASRNRDSPLHF
TRBJ1-5	once	TRBV28	.	TGTGCCAGCAGCCCCCCCCGACAGAGTTATAGCAATCAGCCCCAGCATTTT	CASSPPRQSYSNQPQHF
TRBJ1-4	.	TRBV9	TRBD1	TGTGCCAGCAGCCCAAGGACAGGTGATGTAGTTGAAAAACTGTTTTTT	CASSPRTGDVVEKLFF
TRBJ2-1	.	TRBV18	TRBD1	TGTGCCAGCTCACCAGGGACAGGGCGTTTCAATGAGCAGTTCTTC	CASSPGTGRFNEQFF
TRBJ2-3	.	TRBV10-3	TRBD2	TGTGCCATCAGTGCGTCCGCGGGGGGGCTCCCAGATACGCAGTATTTT	CAISASAGGLPDTQYF
TRBJ1-2	.	TRBV7-9	.	TGTGCCAGCAGCTTAGACACAACCCAGGGCTATGGCTACACCTTC	CASSLDTTQGYGYTF
TRBJ2-6	.	TRBV19	.	TGTGCCAGCGAGGACAGTCCGAGCTCTGGGGCCAACGTCCTGACTTTC	CASEDSPSSGANVLTF
TRBJ1-1	few	TRBV4-3	.	TGCGCCAGCAGCCAAGAGGGGGCATTTACTGAAGCTTTCTTT	CASSQEGAFTEAFF
TRBJ1-3	.	TRBV19	.	TGTGCCAGTAGTATGACAACTAGCTCTGGAAACACCATATATTTT	CASSMTTSSGNTIYF
TRBJ2-5	.	TRBV5-5	TRBD2	TGTGCCAGCAGCTTGGTTTGGACTAGCGGGACGGAGACCCAGTACTTC	CASSLVWTSGTETQYF
TRBJ2-2	.	TRBV11-2	TRBD1	TGTGCCAGCAGGAGGACAGGTTCGAAGAGAGGGACCGGGGAGCTGTTTTTT	CASRRTGSKRGTGELFF
TRBJ2-4	.	TRBV2	TRBD2	TGTGCCAGCAGTGAATGGGAGGGTACCAAAAACATTCAGTACTTC	CASSEWEGTKNIQYF
TRBJ2-2	.	TRBV19	.	TGTGCCAGTAGTACCGACAGAGGTAACACCGGGGAGCTGTTTTTT	CASSTDRGNTGELFF
TRBJ2-3	once	TRBV13	TRBD1	TGTGCCAGCAGCCGAGGGACAGGGGCGTCGGATACGCAGTATTTT	CASSRGTGASDTQYF
TRBJ1-1	.	TRBV5-4	TRBD1	TGTGCCAGCAGCACGGGACAGGGGACGCCTGAAGCTTTCTTT	CASSTGQGTPEAFF
TRBJ2-7	.	TRBV10-3	.	TGTGCCATCAGACAGCCCTCCTACGAGCAGTACTTC	CAIRQPSYEQYF
TRBJ1-2	.	TRBV29-1	.	TGCAGCGTTGTGGCAGGCAACTATGGCTACACCTTC	CSVVAGNYGYTF
TRBJ1-1	.	TRBV7-3	.	TGTGCCAGCAGCTCCACCCCGGGACATCAAACTGAAGCTTTCTTT	CASSSTPGHQTEAFF
TRBJ2-5	once	TRBV19	TRBD2	TGTGCCAGCAGTATCAAGCGGGGGGGCGCCGGGTCCCAGTACTTC	CASSIKRGGAGSQYF
TRBJ2-1	.	TRBV7-3	.	TGTGCCAGCAGCTTAATTCAAAACAATGAGCAGTTCTTC	CASSLIQNNEQFF